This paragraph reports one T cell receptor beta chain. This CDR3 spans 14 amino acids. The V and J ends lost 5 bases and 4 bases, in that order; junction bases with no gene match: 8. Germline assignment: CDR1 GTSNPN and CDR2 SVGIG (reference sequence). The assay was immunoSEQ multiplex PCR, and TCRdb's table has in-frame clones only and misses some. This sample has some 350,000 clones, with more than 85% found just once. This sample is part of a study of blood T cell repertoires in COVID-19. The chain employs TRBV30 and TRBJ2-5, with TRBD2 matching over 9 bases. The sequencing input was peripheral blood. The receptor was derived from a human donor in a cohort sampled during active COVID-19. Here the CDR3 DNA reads TGTGCCTGGGGACTAGGGACTAGCAGAGAGACCCAGTACTTC. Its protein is CAWGLGTSRETQYF.